Presented here are 23 T cell receptor beta chains from one specimen sequenced in a study of T cell responses to AZD1222 COVID-19 vaccine. Only in-frame clones appear in the TCRdb table, and some are missing; sequencing was by immunoSEQ multiplex PCR. The data hold about 85,000 clones, with about 90% observed a single time. The material was peripheral blood, obtained on day 0 of AZD1222 vaccination. The origin of the receptors is an adult in good health.

V and J are TRBV5-4 and TRBJ2-7; D gene ambiguous. The germline V gene has CDR1 SGHNT and CDR2 YYREEE (reference sequence). Trimming took 0 bases from V and 4 from J, leaving 8 bases between them. This CDR3 is built from 13 residues. The CDR3 here is CASSLALEYEQYF. CDR3 bases: TGTGCCAGCAGCTTGGCCCTAGAATACGAGCAGTACTTC.

This chain links TRBV5-1 with TRBJ2-3; weak D call: TRBD2 (6 bases). The CDR3 spans 15 residues. Germline assignment: CDR1 SGHRS and CDR2 YFSETQ. Between the trimmed V and J ends, which lost 7 bases and 0 bases, there was a span of 15 bases. The CDR3, as DNA: TGCGCCAGCCGTTCGGGGGAAGCTAGCACAGATACGCAGTATTTT. Translated: CASRSGEASTDTQYF.

The rearrangement uses TRBV28 and TRBJ1-5; no clear D. The CDR3 is 16 residues long. Trimming pared 1 base from V and 1 base from J, leaving 11 bases between. From germline, CDR1 is MDHEN and CDR2 SYDVKM. This CDR3 is CASSLFGGPSNQPQHF. DNA for the CDR3: TGTGCCAGCAGTTTATTCGGAGGGCCGAGCAATCAGCCCCAGCATTTT.

This chain links TRBV5-1 with TRBJ1-1, with TRBD1 matching 8 bases. The length of the CDR3 is 14 residues. Germline V gene lookup returns CDR1 SGHRS and CDR2 YFSETQ. Trimming took 4 bases from V and 5 from J; bases not matched to a gene: 7. The CDR3 sequence is CASSPVDRGTEAFF. The CDR3 nucleotides read TGCGCCAGCAGCCCAGTAGACAGGGGTACTGAAGCTTTCTTT.

The chain carries TRBV3-1 (or the pseudogene TRBV3-2) and TRBJ1-1; D unclear. This CDR3 contains 13 residues. V lost 4 bases and J lost 0, with 6 bases in between. CDR1 and CDR2 (germline): LGHDT, YNNKEL (reference sequence). Here the CDR3 reads CASSLGVNTEAFF. In DNA, the CDR3 is TGTGCCAGCAGCCTTGGGGTGAACACTGAAGCTTTCTTT.

The chain links TRBV7-2 to TRBJ2-2; D tentatively reads TRBD1 or TRBD2 (5 bases each). CDR1 and CDR2 from the germline V gene are SGHTA and FQGNSA. V gave up 5 bases and J gave up 7 bases, with 14 bases separating them. The CDR3 loop spans 14 amino acids. The CDR3 DNA reads TGTGCCAGCAGCAACCAGGGTGGGAGCGGGGAGCTGTTTTTT. This codes for CASSNQGGSGELFF. The variable domain in full, with the rest retrieved from reference TRBV7-2 and TRBJ2-2, is GAGVSQSPSNKVTEKGKDVELRCDPISGHTALYWYRQSLGQGLEFLIYFQGNSAPDKSGLPSDRFSAERTGGSVSTLTIQRTQQEDSAVYLCASSNQGGSGELFFGEGSRLTVL.

V is TRBV5-6 and J is TRBJ2-7; D remains ambiguous. Germline V gives CDR1 SGHDT, CDR2 YYEEEE. V lost 1 base to trimming and J lost 2 bases, with 16 bases between them. This CDR3 contains 16 residues. The CDR3, as DNA: TGTGCCAGCAGCTTGTGGTGGCAGCTTGGGGCCTACGAGCAGTACTTC. This sequence encodes CASSLWWQLGAYEQYF.

The chain combines TRBV19 with TRBJ1-1; D gene ambiguous. Germline V CDR1 and CDR2: LNHDA, SQIVND (reference sequence). V shed 5 bases and J shed 5 bases, with 15 bases lying between them. The CDR3 has 14 residues. The CDR3 is CASSSLSLGTEAFF. CDR3 nucleotide sequence: TGTGCCAGTAGTTCCCTTAGTCTGGGGACTGAAGCTTTCTTT.

The chain has TRBV23-1 and TRBJ2-1; 12 bases agree with TRBD1. TRBV23-1 belongs to the ORF category, with a function that is uncertain. The junction had 3 bases not matched to a gene; V was cut back by 4 bases and J by 8 bases. This CDR3 contains 14 residues. This CDR3 is CASSLGTGGDEQFF. The CDR3 nucleotides are TGCGCCAGCAGTCTCGGGACAGGGGGCGATGAGCAGTTCTTC.

The chain recombines TRBV28 with TRBJ1-2; 11 nucleotides match TRBD1. The J segment lost 7 bases and the V segment lost 5 bases, leaving 9 bases of the junction unmatched. CDR3 length: 15 residues. Germline CDR1 MDHEN, CDR2 SYDVKM. This CDR3 reads CASSRTGTGGGGYTF. CDR3 nucleotides: TGTGCCAGCAGTAGAACTGGGACAGGGGGTGGTGGCTACACCTTC.

V gene TRBV7-2 combines with J gene TRBJ2-5, with D possibly called TRBD1 or TRBD2 (5 bases each). V was trimmed by 4 bases and J by 2 bases, leaving 11 bases between them. Per germline, CDR1 SGHTA and CDR2 FQGNSA. The CDR3 consists of 14 residues. CDR3 nucleotides: TGTGCCAGCAGCTCCGGGACGGGGCAAGAGACCCAGTACTTC. This codes for CASSSGTGQETQYF.

The chain employs TRBV15 and TRBJ1-2; perhaps TRBD1 as D (5 bases). V lost 5 bases to trimming and J lost 4 bases, with 14 bases between them. The CDR3 contains 14 residues. Germline CDR1 and CDR2: LNHNV and YYDKDF (reference sequence). The CDR3 bases are TGTGCCACCAGCCCCAGGGTGACGGGCTATGGCTACACCTTC. This gives the protein CATSPRVTGYGYTF.

V is TRBV4-3 and J is TRBJ2-7, with 9 bases fitting TRBD1. CDR3 size: 17 residues. Germline loops: CDR1 LGHNA, CDR2 YSLEER. The J segment lost 5 bases and the V segment lost 4 bases, leaving 15 bases of the junction unmatched. CDR3 sequence: CASSLFPPGQGTHEQYF. The CDR3 nucleotides are TGCGCCAGCAGCCTTTTCCCTCCGGGACAGGGTACCCACGAGCAGTACTTC.

The chain combines TRBV5-4 with TRBJ1-3; D is unclear. Germline assignment: CDR1 SGHNT and CDR2 YYREEE (reference sequence). The CDR3 length is 13 residues. V dropped 0 bases and J dropped 6 bases, with 7 bases sitting between them. Written as DNA, the CDR3 is TGTGCCAGCAGCTTGGTAGAGCAAAACACCATATATTTT. Amino acids: CASSLVEQNTIYF.

The chain uses TRBV5-1 and TRBJ2-1; 8 bases map to TRBD2. With V trimmed by 2 bases and J by 6 bases, 4 bases remained unmatched. The CDR3 has 14 residues. Germline V gives CDR1 SGHRS, CDR2 YFSETQ. CDR3 in amino acids: CASSFGGGPNEQFF. For the CDR3, the DNA is TGCGCCAGCAGCTTCGGCGGGGGGCCCAATGAGCAGTTCTTC.

The chain is built from TRBV5-1 and TRBJ1-6; 7 bases agree with TRBD1. This CDR3 is built from 15 residues. V gave up 0 bases and J gave up 6 bases; unmatched junction bases: 3. Germline assignment: CDR1 SGHRS and CDR2 YFSETQ. CDR3 region: CASSLEPGGNSPLHF. The CDR3 nucleotides are TGCGCCAGCAGCTTGGAGCCAGGGGGTAATTCACCCCTCCACTTT.

J is TRBJ2-3 and V is TRBV11-1; no definite D call. Trimming took off 1 base at V and 5 bases at J, with 7 bases between the two ends. CDR1 SGHAT and CDR2 FQDESV come from the germline V gene (reference sequence). The CDR3 totals 13 residues. This CDR3 is CASSLGFVDTQYF. As DNA, the CDR3 is TGTGCCAGCAGCTTAGGGTTTGTAGATACGCAGTATTTT.

This sequence joins TRBV28 and TRBJ2-1; 8 bases line up with TRBD1. Germline loops: CDR1 MDHEN, CDR2 SYDVKM. CDR3 length: 17 amino acids. Trimming removed 6 bases from V and 7 bases from J; junction bases left unmatched: 17. CDR3 sequence (DNA): TGTGCCAGCAGATTAGAGTCCAGGGGGCCGATTAGGAATGAGCAGTTCTTC. Protein product: CASRLESRGPIRNEQFF.

This chain uses TRBV11-2 with TRBJ2-1; perhaps TRBD2 as D (5 bases). Trimming removed 2 bases from V and 0 bases from J, with 11 bases in between. CDR1 SGHAT and CDR2 FQNNGV come from the germline V gene. The CDR3 is 16 residues long. The DNA of the CDR3 is TGTGCCAGCAGCTTACGGGGTATTACCTCCTACAATGAGCAGTTCTTC. This gives the protein CASSLRGITSYNEQFF.

The chain couples TRBV4-1 to TRBJ1-5; D is unclear. Germline CDR1 MGHRA, CDR2 YSYEKL. Trimming took 4 bases from V and 5 from J, leaving 12 bases between them. The CDR3 has 14 amino acids. The CDR3 sequence is CASSRDDGDQPQHF. The CDR3 region has the DNA TGCGCCAGCAGCCGAGATGACGGGGATCAGCCCCAGCATTTT.

V is TRBV7-8 and J is TRBJ1-1; D not certain. The CDR3 is 14 amino acids. Trimming stripped 4 bases from V and 1 base from J, with 10 bases between. Looked up from germline, CDR1 is SGHVS and CDR2 is FQNEAQ. This CDR3 is CASSSQPANTEAFF. CDR3 coding DNA: TGTGCCAGCAGCTCTCAACCCGCGAACACTGAAGCTTTCTTT.

The chain employs TRBV19 and TRBJ2-1; D possibly corresponds to TRBD1 (6 bases). V was cut by 7 bases and J by 10 bases, with 17 bases left in between. Looked up from germline, CDR1 is LNHDA and CDR2 is SQIVND (reference sequence). The length of the CDR3 is 13 residues. The CDR3 sequence is CASTPQGRWEQFF. CDR3 DNA sequence: TGTGCCAGTACCCCTCAGGGGCGGTGGGAGCAGTTCTTC.

This sequence joins TRBV19 and TRBJ2-2, with TRBD2 matching over 11 bases. V lost 5 bases and J lost 4; bases outside the gene matches: 6. Germline lookup yields CDR1 LNHDA and CDR2 SQIVND (reference sequence). The CDR3 covers 16 residues. The CDR3 DNA reads as TGTGCCAGTAGTGCCGGGCTAGCGGGAGGCACCGGGGAGCTGTTTTTT. The encoded protein is CASSAGLAGGTGELFF.